The 20 T cell receptor beta chains listed next were all sequenced from one sample in a study of T-cell reconstitution after alpha-beta-depleted transplantation in children (dated by TCRdb to about 2016). The method behind the library was PCR. The sample was run on an Illumina HiSeq 2500. To normalize quantification of the TCRbeta repertoire, the TCR libraries were built with molecular barcoding that relied on unique molecular identifiers. TCRdb cleaned the public reads at Q25 with fastp, built clones with MiXCR and kept in-frame beta chains. Rows with one shared CDR3 protein collapse into an entry with the most common genes and DNA. This sample has around 90,000 distinct CDR3 sequences in its table, and about a sixth of those were observed once. 20% of the sample belongs to the ten largest clones. Reading the label with the study, this specimen's treatment or condition is: allogeneic hematopoietic cell transplantation with graft depleted of TCRalphabeta T cells and CD19 B cells.

The starting material was PBMCs, mostly from graft donor cells, obtained 180 days after TCRalphabeta/CD19-depleted stem cell transplant. The receptors here all came from a male patient between 2 and 10 years old who had a stem cell transplant for acute lymphoblastic leukemia, so the T cells may come from the graft donor.

The gene calls are TRBV25-1 and TRBJ1-2; 12 bases fit TRBD1. With V trimmed by 1 base and J by 7 bases, 4 bases remained unmatched. This CDR3 is 15 amino acids long. Germline V gene data show CDR1 as MGHDK and CDR2 as SYGVNS. The CDR3 here is CASSEWGQGASGYTF. For the CDR3, the DNA is TGTGCCAGCAGTGAATGGGGACAGGGGGCGTCTGGCTACACCTTC.

In this sample, this clonotype turned up a few times. V is TRBV27 and J is TRBJ2-6; D remains ambiguous. Trimming removed 5 bases at V and 0 bases at J, with 11 bases between. The CDR3 loop spans 16 amino acids. Germline V lookup: CDR1 MNHEY, CDR2 SMNVEV (reference sequence). The CDR3 DNA sequence: TGTGCCAGCAGTCCTTACCACAGCTCTGGGGCCAACGTCCTGACTTTC. Protein sequence: CASSPYHSSGANVLTF.

The sample holds a few counts of this clonotype. The CDR3 spells CASSPQGAASYEQYF. The DNA for the CDR3 is TGTGCCAGCAGCCCTCAGGGGGCGGCCTCCTACGAGCAGTACTTC. The chain uses TRBV3-1 and TRBJ2-7; the match to TRBD1 covers 8 bases. CDR3 length: 15 residues. Trimming at V came to 4 bases and at J to 0 bases, leaving 5 bases not matched to a gene. Germline V CDR1 and CDR2: LGHDT, YNNKEL (reference sequence).

This chain uses TRBV6-6 with TRBJ2-7; 8 positions agree with TRBD1. CDR1 is MNHNY and CDR2 is SVGAGI in the germline V gene (reference sequence). With 11 bases clipped from V and 4 bases from J, the junction kept 10 bases outside the gene matches. This CDR3 has 13 amino acids. The CDR3 DNA sequence: TGTGCCGGCCGACAGGGGTCAGGATACGAGCAGTACTTC. Encoded protein: CAGRQGSGYEQYF.

The chain has TRBV14 and TRBJ2-1; the D is unclear. V was clipped by 1 base and J by 0 bases, with 10 bases between them. Germline assignment: CDR1 SGHDN and CDR2 FVKESK. CDR3 length equals 16 residues. In DNA form, the CDR3 reads TGTGCCAGCAGCCAAGTTTACTTACGCTCCTACAATGAGCAGTTCTTC. Translated, it gives CASSQVYLRSYNEQFF. Full variable domain (missing parts from reference TRBV14 and TRBJ2-1): EAGVTQFPSHSVIEKGQTVTLRCDPISGHDNLYWYRRVMGKEIKFLLHFVKESKQDESGMPNNRFLAERTGGTYSTLKVQPAELEDSGVYFCASSQVYLRSYNEQFFGPGTRLTVL.

The gene calls are TRBV29-1 and TRBJ1-2, with D hard to call. The CDR3 consists of 12 residues. Germline-derived CDR1 and CDR2 are SQVTM and ANQGSEA. Trimming pared 6 bases from V and 7 bases from J, leaving 15 bases between. CDR3 residues: CSVEYGDCGYTF. The DNA of the CDR3 is TGCAGCGTCGAGTATGGAGACTGTGGCTACACCTTC.

The table lists this clonotype with a few counts. The chain is built from TRBV5-1 and TRBJ2-7; D is ambiguous. V lost 3 bases, J lost 2 bases, and 15 bases lay in between. CDR1 and CDR2 from the germline V gene are SGHRS and YFSETQ. The CDR3 length is 15 residues. CDR3 DNA: TGCGCCAGCAGCTCGGTCCCGGACCGAGCCTACGAGCAGTACTTC. Protein sequence: CASSSVPDRAYEQYF.

This clonotype was seen repeatedly, ten times or more. The chain links TRBV14 to TRBJ2-7; weak D call: TRBD1 (6 bases). The CDR3 is 12 amino acids. The germline V gene has CDR1 SGHDN and CDR2 FVKESK. Trimming shortened V by 4 bases and J by 5 bases, and 9 bases separated the two germline ends. CDR3 in DNA: TGTGCCAGCAGCCCACAGGGTGACGAGCAGTACTTC. Translated, it gives CASSPQGDEQYF. The entire variable domain, with the rest obtained from reference TRBV14 and TRBJ2-7, is as follows: EAGVTQFPSHSVIEKGQTVTLRCDPISGHDNLYWYRRVMGKEIKFLLHFVKESKQDESGMPNNRFLAERTGGTYSTLKVQPAELEDSGVYFCASSPQGDEQYFGPGTRLTVT.

This chain's CDR3 is CATSRGIQFYNSPLHF. In DNA, the CDR3 is TGTGCCACCAGCAGGGGGATACAGTTCTATAATTCACCCCTCCACTTT. The chain is built from TRBV15 and TRBJ1-6; D ambiguous. The CDR3 covers 16 residues. V was cut by 3 bases and J by 3 bases, with 12 bases left in between. Germline-derived CDR1 and CDR2 are LNHNV and YYDKDF (reference sequence).

By sample fraction, this clonotype is medium-sized. The genes are TRBV5-1 and TRBJ2-7, with TRBD1 identical over 7 bases. The CDR3 runs to 13 residues. The V gene end was trimmed by 4 bases and the J gene end by 6 bases; junction bases not matched to a gene: 7. The V gene's germline CDR1 is SGHRS and CDR2 YFSETQ. CDR3 sequence reads: CASSSGQESEQYF. For the CDR3, the DNA is TGCGCCAGCAGCAGCGGACAGGAGAGCGAGCAGTACTTC. The complete variable domain, with remaining parts taken from reference TRBV5-1 and TRBJ2-7, reads KAGVTQTPRYLIKTRGQQVTLSCSPISGHRSVSWYQQTPGQGLQFLFEYFSETQRNKGNFPGRFSGRQFSNSRSEMNVSTLELGDSALYLCASSSGQESEQYFGPGTRLTVT.

Only one count was recorded for this clonotype. The chain carries TRBV12-3 or TRBV12-4 and TRBJ1-2; a possible D gene is TRBD1 (6 bases). The CDR3 is 17 amino acids. Trimming cost V 2 bases and J 5 bases, with 21 bases left between them. The CDR3 region has the DNA TGTGCCAGCAGTTTATCCTCGTCTTGGACAGCAGTATATGGCTACACCTTC. Protein: CASSLSSSWTAVYGYTF.

The chain links TRBV23-1 to TRBJ1-5; 7 bases fit TRBD1. TRBV23-1 is placed among ORFs of uncertain function. V shed 8 bases, J shed 6 bases, and the junction held 7 bases outside the gene matches. CDR3 length equals 13 residues. The CDR3 loop reads CASLRQGCQPQHF. The CDR3 DNA sequence: TGCGCCAGCCTTCGACAGGGCTGTCAGCCCCAGCATTTT.

The V gene is TRBV7-8, the J gene TRBJ2-4, with D possibly matching TRBD2 (5 bases). The CDR3 is 15 residues long. The V gene lost 1 base and the J gene lost 0 bases, with 7 bases spanning the gap. Germline V gives CDR1 SGHVS, CDR2 FQNEAQ. The CDR3, as DNA: TGTGCCAGCAGCTTAGACGGACTAGCCAAAAACATTCAGTACTTC. It codes for CASSLDGLAKNIQYF. Full variable domain (missing parts from reference TRBV7-8 and TRBJ2-4): GAGVSQSPRYKVAKRGQDVALRCDPISGHVSLFWYQQALGQGPEFLTYFQNEAQLDKSGLPSDRFFAERPEGSVSTLKIQRTQQEDSAVYLCASSLDGLAKNIQYFGAGTRLSVL.

This clonotype was counted at least ten times. The gene calls are TRBV5-1 and TRBJ2-7; a possible D gene is TRBD1 (6 bases). This CDR3 has 15 amino acids. Germline V gene data show CDR1 as SGHRS and CDR2 as YFSETQ. V was cut by 0 bases and J by 5 bases, with 15 bases left in between. Here the CDR3 reads CASSLVPGASDEQYF. The CDR3 DNA reads as TGCGCCAGCAGCTTGGTGCCAGGGGCTTCCGACGAGCAGTACTTC.

This clonotype was picked up a small number of times. V is TRBV7-9 and J is TRBJ2-3, with 12 bases that match TRBD2. V shed 4 bases and J 7 bases; nucleotides not matched to a gene: 9. Germline V gene lookup returns CDR1 SEHNR and CDR2 FQNEAQ (reference sequence). The CDR3 runs 16 residues. Written as DNA, the CDR3 is TGTGCCAGCAGCTACCCTAGCGGGGGGGCGGAATATACGCAGTATTTT. Its protein product is CASSYPSGGAEYTQYF.

This clonotype has a handful of counts. This chain joins TRBV12-3 or TRBV12-4 and TRBJ2-7; D is unclear. This CDR3 region has 14 residues. With 3 bases removed from V and 6 bases from J, the gap between germline ends came to 15 bases. The CDR3 region is CASSFHGVSAEQYF. The CDR3 DNA reads TGTGCCAGCAGTTTTCATGGGGTGAGCGCCGAGCAGTACTTC.

This clonotype was counted only a few times. V and J are TRBV20-1 and TRBJ2-1, with TRBD1 matching over 8 bases. V shed 2 bases, J shed 7 bases, and the junction held 7 bases outside the gene matches. Germline V CDR1 and CDR2: DFQATT, SNEGSKA (reference sequence). This CDR3 contains 14 residues. Written as DNA, the CDR3 is TGCAGTGCTAGACAGGGGGCCGGAGTAAATGAGCAGTTCTTC. Its translation is CSARQGAGVNEQFF.

The rearrangement uses TRBV5-4 and TRBJ2-3; D is unresolved. CDR1 SGHNT and CDR2 YYREEE come from the germline V gene (reference sequence). The CDR3 loop spans 11 amino acids. Trimming shortened V by 4 bases and J by 6 bases, and 6 bases separated the two germline ends. The CDR3 here is CASSPGDTQYF. DNA of the CDR3: TGTGCCAGCAGCCCCGGGGATACGCAGTATTTT.

This chain uses TRBV27 with TRBJ1-2; no clear D. The V end lost 6 bases, the J end lost 0 bases, and 11 bases lay between the germline ends. Germline lookup yields CDR1 MNHEY and CDR2 SMNVEV (reference sequence). The CDR3 loop spans 14 amino acids. The CDR3 sequence: CASRPGMTNYGYTF. The CDR3 DNA follows: TGTGCCAGCAGACCTGGGATGACTAACTATGGCTACACCTTC.

This chain links TRBV7-6 with TRBJ2-7; D perhaps matches TRBD2 (5 bases). This CDR3 spans 16 amino acids. Germline V gene sequence: CDR1 SGHVS, CDR2 FNYEAQ. The V end lost 4 bases, the J end lost 2 bases, and 18 bases lay between the germline ends. DNA for the CDR3: TGTGCCAGCAGCTACTATACGGGAAATCAGCCCTACGAGCAGTACTTC. It specifies CASSYYTGNQPYEQYF. Combining the CDR3 with reference TRBV7-6 and TRBJ2-7 gives the whole variable domain GAGVSQSPRYKVTKRGQDVALRCDPISGHVSLYWYRQALGQGPEFLTYFNYEAQQDKSGLPNDRFSAERPEGSISTLTIQRTEQRDSAMYRCASSYYTGNQPYEQYFGPGTRLTVT.